This is a list of T cell receptor beta chains from one sample in a study of persistence of HIV-infected CD4 T cells. The table came from immunoSEQ multiplex PCR; TCRdb's copy has only in-frame clones and leaves some out. The sample records 25,000 to 35,000 clones, approximately 80% being singletons. These receptors' antigens are unknown. The specimen was CD4+ T cells sorted from PBMCs after roughly 17-hour stimulation, collected from a patient who received antiretroviral therapy. The source is an adult woman with HIV who was CMV-seropositive. Both conserved end residues are part of each CDR3. Fields, in order: D gene, V gene, CDR3 length, CDR3 protein. The D gene is left open where the match is weak.

>TRBD2|TRBV6-5|15
CASRLLAGATGELFF
>-|TRBV6-6|15
CASRTGGQTTGELFF
>TRBD1|TRBV19|13
CASSTTGGNIQYF
>TRBD2|TRBV5-1|16
CASSLTLAGGYNEQFF
>TRBD1|TRBV19|14
CASSKTGADYGYTF
>TRBD1|TRBV7-7|15
CASSLGTGGHNEQFF
>-|TRBV29-1|14
CSVDQGSANYGYTF
>TRBD2|TRBV4-2|16
CASSQEAGGLFNEQFF
>-|TRBV11-3|13
CASSHSGANVLTF
>-|TRBV18|15
CASSPERVSNQPQHF
>TRBD2|TRBV3-1/TRBV3-2|18
CASSPRLAGGRMYNEQFF
>TRBD1|TRBV9|17
CASSAGTGGDLRTEAFF
>-|TRBV3-1/TRBV3-2|13
CASSRGFRVEQFF
>-|TRBV7-3|13
CASSPGPNYGYTF
>TRBD1|TRBV29-1|13
CSARGQGSEKLFF
>-|TRBV6-4|11
CASSDERGYTF
>-|TRBV9|15
CASSRAQGSTDTQYF
>-|TRBV19|16
CASTETTGPLNEKLFF
>-|TRBV29-1|12
CSVEEGGYGYTF
>-|TRBV29-1|12
CSVSGTSYGYTF
>-|TRBV6-2/TRBV6-3|13
CASSSLPTGELFF
>TRBD2|TRBV29-1|14
CSVGGGPFTDTQYF
>TRBD2|TRBV30|14
CAWSISGGGDTQYF
>-|TRBV5-1|15
CASSLAGARGETQYF
>-|TRBV6-5|16
CASSYSYRANNSPLHF
>TRBD1|TRBV20-1|14
CSASPGQGRYEQYF
>-|TRBV14|11
CASSRGPDQYF
>-|TRBV6-6|14
CASTPRGGNTEAFF
>TRBD1|TRBV5-1|15
CASSLDGQGGTEAFF
>TRBD2|TRBV5-1|14
CASSLGLVTDTQYF
>TRBD2|TRBV27|15
CASSGRTRSYNEQFF
>-|TRBV15|15
CATSRSQGSGNTIYF
>-|TRBV5-6|16
CASSFIKGQFNTEAFF
>-|TRBV2|13
CASSHDGNQPQHF
>-|TRBV5-6|13
CASSLYGFHGYTF
>-|TRBV27|15
CASSLNPGGTGELFF
>TRBD2|TRBV3-1/TRBV3-2|18
CASSQEGTSGPSTDTQYF
>-|TRBV20-1|11
CSAQGNTEAFF
>-|TRBV11-3|13
CASSFRTNGEAFF
>-|TRBV12-3/TRBV12-4|12
CASSTIYGEQFF
>-|TRBV6-4|14
CASSDGNRATEAFF
>TRBD1|TRBV5-1|14
CASSLGTGNTEAFF
>-|TRBV3-1/TRBV3-2|15
CASSQPRGARDEQFF